A single sample gave rise to the 25 T cell receptor beta chains below, sequenced in a study of T cells in tuberculosis. This sample's time point: new active TB diagnosis, blood taken before or within 7 days of starting treatment. Assay used: immunoSEQ multiplex PCR; TCRdb lists only in-frame clones, some missing. The repertoire holds about 50,000 clones, with roughly 96% as singletons. The source material was PBMCs, sampled at tuberculosis diagnosis. Receptors originate from an adult with tuberculosis.

The chain has TRBV7-2 and TRBJ2-4; TRBD2 matches at 11 bases. This CDR3 region has 16 residues. The J segment lost 6 bases and the V segment lost 5 bases, leaving 9 bases of the junction unmatched. Germline V gives CDR1 SGHTA, CDR2 FQGNSA. The CDR3 nucleotides are TGTGCCAGCAGCCCTCACTCTCTAGCGGGAGGAAACATTCAGTACTTC. This sequence encodes CASSPHSLAGGNIQYF.

The J gene is TRBJ1-5, the V gene TRBV10-3, with D perhaps TRBD1 (6 bases). V lost 10 bases and J lost 1, with 14 bases in between. The germline CDR1 and CDR2 sequences are ENHRY and SYGVKD. This CDR3 has 14 amino acids. As DNA, the CDR3 is TGTGCCACGACAGGAGAGGGAAGCAATCAGCCCCAGCATTTT. It encodes CATTGEGSNQPQHF.

This clone was recorded only once. This chain links TRBV6-5 with TRBJ2-7; D is perhaps TRBD2 (5 bases). Germline V gene sequence: CDR1 MNHEY, CDR2 SVGAGI. V was cut by 6 bases and J by 2 bases, with 11 bases left in between. There are 13 residues in the CDR3. The CDR3 reads CASRYTGTYEQYF. The CDR3 nucleotides are TGTGCCAGCAGATACACCGGGACCTACGAGCAGTACTTC.

The CDR3 is CASSENPSGSYNEQFF. The CDR3 bases are TGTGCCAGCAGTGAAAACCCTAGCGGGAGCTACAATGAGCAGTTCTTC. The chain has TRBV6-1 and TRBJ2-1; TRBD2 matches 10 bases. Looked up from germline, CDR1 is MNHNS and CDR2 is SASEGT. The CDR3 loop spans 16 amino acids. After removal of 2 bases from V and 3 bases from J, the junction contained 4 bases not matched to a gene.

The chain couples TRBV13 to TRBJ1-2; D not certain. The length of the CDR3 is 15 residues. Trimming stripped 5 bases from V and 4 bases from J, with 17 bases between. Germline loops: CDR1 PRHDT, CDR2 FYEKMQ (reference sequence). The CDR3 DNA is TGTGCCAGCAGCCTTAGGCGGCAGAGAAGCTATGGCTACACCTTC. As protein: CASSLRRQRSYGYTF.

This chain uses TRBV7-2 with TRBJ1-5; D is uncertain. The V end was cut by 1 base, the J end by 6 bases, with 13 bases between. Germline V CDR1 and CDR2: SGHTA, FQGNSA. The CDR3 has 15 residues. CDR3 bases: TGTGCCAGCAGCTTAGGCTCTGGGTCGGGTCAGCCCCAGCATTTT. It yields the protein CASSLGSGSGQPQHF.

A few counts support this clone. This chain links TRBV6-1 with TRBJ2-2; 9 nucleotides agree with TRBD2. V was pared by 4 bases and J by 4 bases, with 13 bases of the junction left unmatched. This CDR3 has 18 amino acids. Germline CDR1 MNHNS, CDR2 SASEGT. The CDR3 sequence is CASSGRLADRTGTGELFF. DNA for the CDR3: TGTGCCAGCAGTGGGCGACTAGCGGACCGAACAGGCACCGGGGAGCTGTTTTTT.

The gene calls are TRBV5-4 and TRBJ2-7; 7 positions match TRBD1. There are 15 residues in the CDR3. The germline V gene has CDR1 SGHNT and CDR2 YYREEE (reference sequence). Losses at the gene ends were 4 bases for V and 3 bases for J; bases not matched to a gene: 10. The CDR3 sequence is CASSRGTGQIYEQYF. The DNA of the CDR3 is TGTGCCAGCAGCCGCGGAACGGGACAGATCTACGAGCAGTACTTC.

The rearrangement joins TRBV19 to TRBJ2-3, with TRBD2 matching 11 bases. Germline trimming cut 1 base from V and 1 base from J; bases unmatched to any gene: 4. The length of the CDR3 is 17 residues. The germline V gene encodes CDR1 LNHDA and CDR2 SQIVND (reference sequence). The CDR3 region is CASSIGTSGLRTDTQYF. CDR3 in DNA: TGTGCCAGTAGTATAGGGACTAGCGGGCTCCGCACAGATACGCAGTATTTT. The variable domain in full, completed from reference TRBV19 and TRBJ2-3, reads DGGITQSPKYLFRKEGQNVTLSCEQNLNHDAMYWYRQDPGQGLRLIYYSQIVNDFQKGDIAEGYSVSREKKESFPLTVTSAQKNPTAFYLCASSIGTSGLRTDTQYFGPGTRLTVL.

V gene TRBV18 combines with J gene TRBJ2-2; a possible D gene is TRBD2 (5 bases). Germline lookup yields CDR1 KGHSH and CDR2 LQKENI. The V gene lost 4 bases and the J gene lost 7 bases, with 10 bases spanning the gap. The CDR3 runs to 13 residues. The CDR3 nucleotides are TGTGCCAGCTCACGAGTGAGGGACGGGGAGCTGTTTTTT. Translated: CASSRVRDGELFF.

The rearrangement links TRBV5-8 to TRBJ2-3, with unresolved D. V dropped 4 bases and J dropped 7 bases, with 13 bases sitting between them. The CDR3 loop spans 13 amino acids. CDR1 and CDR2 from the germline V gene are SGHTS and YDEGEE. CDR3 amino acids: CASSLEPAHTQYF. CDR3 bases: TGTGCCAGCAGCCTAGAGCCCGCACATACGCAGTATTTT. Filled out from reference TRBV5-8 and TRBJ2-3, the complete variable domain reads EAGVTQSPTHLIKTRGQQATLRCSPISGHTSVYWYQQALGLGLQFLLWYDEGEERNRGNFPPRFSGRQFPNYSSELNVNALELEDSALYLCASSLEPAHTQYFGPGTRLTVL.

V is TRBV5-1 and J is TRBJ1-1; the D is unclear. The V and J ends lost 3 bases and 0 bases respectively, with 15 bases between them. The CDR3 covers 16 residues. CDR1 and CDR2 from the germline V gene are SGHRS and YFSETQ. The CDR3 DNA reads as TGCGCCAGCAGCTCAACTTTTGGTTCGATGAACACTGAAGCTTTCTTT. It yields the protein CASSSTFGSMNTEAFF.

This clone has only one observation. The chain couples TRBV7-9 to TRBJ1-4, with TRBD1 identical over 7 bases. Trimming removed 4 bases from V and 10 bases from J; junction bases left unmatched: 6. The CDR3 is 13 amino acids. Germline V gene data show CDR1 as SEHNR and CDR2 as FQNEAQ (reference sequence). CDR3 protein: CASSSTGSRKLFF. CDR3 DNA: TGTGCCAGCAGCTCGACAGGGTCCCGAAAACTGTTTTTT.

V usage is TRBV9 and J usage is TRBJ2-7; D remains ambiguous. The CDR3 totals 15 residues. Germline V gene lookup returns CDR1 SGDLS and CDR2 YYNGEE. Deletions cut 0 bases from V and 0 bases from J, with 10 bases between. In DNA form, the CDR3 reads TGTGCCAGCAGCGTAGATATGGGCAGCTCCTACGAGCAGTACTTC. This encodes CASSVDMGSSYEQYF.

Turning to this clone: The sample holds other DNA sequences that translate to the same CDR3. The CDR3 reads CATSRGRTDPYEQYF. The CDR3 region has the DNA TGTGCCACCAGCAGAGGACGGACAGATCCCTACGAGCAGTACTTC. V usage is TRBV15 and J usage is TRBJ2-7; tentative D call: TRBD1 (6 bases). Trimming removed 1 base from V and 2 bases from J, with 12 bases in between. Per the germline V gene, CDR1 is LNHNV and CDR2 is YYDKDF (reference sequence). This CDR3 has 15 residues.

This clone was counted once. The CDR3 sequence is CASSARTTGYTF. The CDR3 DNA reads TGTGCCAGCAGTGCTCGGACTACTGGCTACACCTTC. J is TRBJ1-2 and V is TRBV2; D is undetermined. There are 12 residues in the CDR3. Germline V gene data show CDR1 as SNHLY and CDR2 as FYNNEI. V shed 4 bases and J shed 7 bases, with 10 bases lying between them.

This sequence joins TRBV15 and TRBJ1-1; tentative D call: TRBD1 (6 bases). Deletions cut 1 base from V and 1 base from J, with 31 bases between. The germline gives CDR1 LNHNV, CDR2 YYDKDF (reference sequence). This CDR3 has 22 residues. Here the CDR3 DNA reads TGTGCCACCAGCAGAGGTATGGTACCAATGGACAGTAATATCCCCGGGAACACTGAAGCTTTCTTT. As protein: CATSRGMVPMDSNIPGNTEAFF.

This chain uses TRBV19 with TRBJ1-1; no clear D. Germline CDR1 is LNHDA and CDR2 is SQIVND (reference sequence). The CDR3 runs 14 residues. The V end was cut by 6 bases, the J end by 3 bases, with 14 bases between. The CDR3: CASSPDGSDTEAFF. CDR3 coding DNA: TGTGCCAGTAGCCCCGACGGGTCGGACACTGAAGCTTTCTTT.

The V gene is TRBV27, the J gene TRBJ2-3; 7 positions agree with TRBD2. The CDR3 contains 13 residues. The J segment lost 3 bases and the V segment lost 7 bases, leaving 4 bases of the junction unmatched. CDR1 and CDR2 from the germline V gene are MNHEY and SMNVEV (reference sequence). The DNA of the CDR3 is TGTGCCAGCAACCGAGCGGGAACAGATACGCAGTATTTT. It yields the protein CASNRAGTDTQYF.

This chain joins TRBV9 and TRBJ1-3; no firm D call. Germline lookup yields CDR1 SGDLS and CDR2 YYNGEE. Between the trimmed V and J ends, which lost 0 bases and 0 bases, there was a span of 7 bases. The CDR3 extends over 15 amino acids. CDR3 sequence: CASSVGSGSGNTIYF. In nucleotides, the CDR3 is TGTGCCAGCAGCGTAGGGAGCGGCTCTGGAAACACCATATATTTT.

The gene calls are TRBV5-1 and TRBJ1-1, with a tentative D call TRBD1 (5 bases). CDR1 and CDR2 from the germline V gene are SGHRS and YFSETQ. V was clipped by 4 bases and J by 1 base, with 14 bases between them. CDR3 length equals 15 residues. This CDR3 reads CASSQGGIPNTEAFF. The CDR3 DNA sequence: TGCGCCAGCAGCCAGGGAGGCATCCCGAACACTGAAGCTTTCTTT.

The chain uses TRBV28 and TRBJ1-2; 12 bases line up with TRBD1. The V segment lost 6 bases and the J segment 8 bases; nucleotides outside the gene matches: 7. Germline V lookup: CDR1 MDHEN, CDR2 SYDVKM. CDR3 size: 14 residues. The CDR3 DNA sequence: TGTGCCAGCAGCCCGGGACAGGGGGCTAGGGGCTACACCTTC. This translates into CASSPGQGARGYTF.

The chain recombines TRBV28 with TRBJ1-1; possible D gene TRBD1, 6 bases. Trimming took 4 bases from V and 1 from J, leaving 25 bases between them. Germline V lookup: CDR1 MDHEN, CDR2 SYDVKM. The CDR3 sequence is 19 residues long. This chain's CDR3 is CASSSLGASASRRNTEAFF. CDR3 in DNA: TGTGCCAGCAGTTCCCTGGGGGCGTCCGCCTCTAGGAGGAACACTGAAGCTTTCTTT.

V usage is TRBV9 and J usage is TRBJ2-1, with TRBD2 matching 10 bases. The CDR3 has 17 residues. After removal of 0 bases from V and 9 bases from J, the junction contained 12 bases not matched to a gene. The germline gives CDR1 SGDLS, CDR2 YYNGEE. The CDR3 sequence: CASSVDPLAGVLGEQFF. The CDR3 DNA is TGTGCCAGCAGCGTAGACCCGCTAGCGGGAGTTTTAGGTGAGCAGTTCTTC.

The V call is TRBV11-2, the J call TRBJ2-2; 12 bases map to TRBD2. The CDR3 covers 18 residues. Per germline, CDR1 SGHAT and CDR2 FQNNGV. V shed 8 bases, J shed 5 bases, and the junction held 15 bases outside the gene matches. DNA of the CDR3: TGTGCCAGCTCCAACCCCGGGACTAGCGGGTTAGGGACCGGGGAGCTGTTTTTT. Translated: CASSNPGTSGLGTGELFF. Full variable domain (outside the CDR3, taken from reference TRBV11-2 and TRBJ2-2): EAGVAQSPRYKIIEKRQSVAFWCNPISGHATLYWYQQILGQGPKLLIQFQNNGVVDDSQLPKDRFSAERLKGVDSTLKIQPAKLEDSAVYLCASSNPGTSGLGTGELFFGEGSRLTVL.